The 5 T cell receptor beta chains below come from one sample, sequenced in a study of blood T cell repertoires in COVID-19. Clones were read by immunoSEQ multiplex PCR, and TCRdb kept only the in-frame ones, dropping some. The sample contains under 40,000 clones, about 93% of which appear only once. The sequencing sample was made of peripheral blood. All receptors come from a human donor in a cohort sampled during active COVID-19.

This clone was detected only a few times. The rearrangement joins TRBV7-3 to TRBJ1-2; D uncertain. Trimming stripped 2 bases from V and 4 bases from J, with 8 bases between. The CDR3 runs 13 residues. In germline, CDR1 is SGHTA, CDR2 FQGTGA. CDR3 region: CASSLGEGYGYTF. The CDR3 DNA reads TGTGCCAGCAGCTTAGGGGAGGGCTATGGCTACACCTTC.

This sequence joins TRBV21-1 and TRBJ2-1; the DNA was not used to check the table's D call, TRBD2. TRBV21-1 counts as a pseudogene. The CDR3 is 24 amino acids. The CDR3 bases are TGTGCCAGCAGCAAAGTGCGGGGGGCCGAGGCGCGGCTAACTAGCGGGAGGGCCCTCAATGAGCAGTTCTTC. Translation: CASSKVRGAEARLTSGRALNEQFF.

This chain connects TRBV12-5 to TRBJ2-7; D ambiguous. This CDR3 is built from 15 residues. With 2 bases removed from V and 0 bases from J, the gap between germline ends came to 11 bases. Germline CDR1 is LGHNT and CDR2 is FRNRAP. CDR3 sequence reads: CASGLISRSSYEQYF. In DNA form, the CDR3 reads TGTGCTAGTGGTTTGATTAGTAGGAGCTCCTACGAGCAGTACTTC.

The chain is built from TRBV18 and TRBJ1-5, with 7 bases lining up with TRBD1. Per the germline V gene, CDR1 is KGHSH and CDR2 is LQKENI. CDR3 size: 18 residues. V trimming: 3 bases; J trimming: 7 bases; junction bases outside the gene matches: 18. The CDR3 here is CASSPVPLLGQMGQPQHF. The CDR3 bases are TGTGCCAGCTCACCCGTACCTCTCTTGGGACAGATGGGCCAGCCCCAGCATTTT.

The V and J genes are TRBV3-1 (or the pseudogene TRBV3-2) and TRBJ2-1; 10 bases fit TRBD1. Germline V CDR1 and CDR2: LGHDT, YNNKEL (reference sequence). The ends lost 3 bases at V and 8 bases at J; junction bases unmatched: 7. The CDR3 consists of 15 residues. CDR3 residues: CASSHSGQGSHEQFF. The CDR3 DNA is TGTGCCAGCAGCCACTCGGGACAGGGGTCGCATGAGCAGTTCTTC.